This T cell receptor (beta chain) was observed in a study of CD8 T cells in ankylosing spondylitis. Unmatched junction bases numbered 13, after V lost 7 bases and J lost 6 bases. This CDR3 contains 16 residues. CDR1 and CDR2 (germline): KGHDR, SFDVKD. Study outcomes and limitations: Ankylosing spondylitis blood appeared to be characterized by a TCR beta motif of eight or nine highly homologous variants.

Worth noting for this clonotype: Its antigen is not identified.

TCRdb independently ran MiXCR on the 5' RACE reads; one entry per CDR3 protein. The table lists about 540,000 distinct CDR3 sequences, approximately 11% of them singletons. Sample: blood, either unsorted or a sorted T cell fraction (not recorded which). This chain links TRBV24-1 with TRBJ2-2, with 7 positions matching TRBD2. This receptor was obtained from a male donor with ankylosing spondylitis. In nucleotides, the CDR3 is TGTGCCACCAGGGGGTCCGGGCGGGAGAGCGCCGGGGAGCTGTTTTTT. This codes for CATRGSGRESAGELFF.